Below, 14 T cell receptor beta chains from the same sample are listed, as sequenced in a study of T cell repertoires in cytomegalovirus infection. Their antigens remain unidentified. TCRdb recomputed calls from the reads with MiXCR, one row per CDR3 protein. Of just over 450,000 distinct CDR3 sequences listed, roughly 46% are singletons. The source material was cultured PBMCs, sampled from culture after CMV antigen stimulation. The receptor set was obtained from a human donor in good health (CMV status not recorded). Some clones in this sample may be carry-over from other donors' samples.

There are a few counts of this clonotype. The chain uses TRBV7-2 and TRBJ2-4; 8 bases are a match to TRBD1. There are 14 residues in the CDR3. CDR1 SGHTA and CDR2 FQGNSA come from the germline V gene. Losses at the gene ends were 0 bases for V and 12 bases for J; bases not matched to a gene: 7. CDR3 amino acids: CASSLASTQGDQYF. Written as DNA, the CDR3 is TGTGCCAGCAGCTTAGCGTCGACACAGGGGGATCAGTACTTC. Full variable domain (missing parts from reference TRBV7-2 and TRBJ2-4): GAGVSQSPSNKVTEKGKDVELRCDPISGHTALYWYRQSLGQGLEFLIYFQGNSAPDKSGLPSDRFSAERTGGSVSTLTIQRTQQEDSAVYLCASSLASTQGDQYFGAGTRLSVL.

This clonotype has more than one count but fewer than ten. The CDR3 protein is CASSFGGGRQETQYF. In DNA, the CDR3 is TGTGCCAGCAGCTTCGGGGGTGGCAGACAAGAGACCCAGTACTTC. This chain joins TRBV7-6 and TRBJ2-5; D is possibly TRBD2 (6 bases). V shed 3 bases and J shed 2 bases, with 13 bases lying between them. The CDR3 covers 15 residues. Germline CDR1 reads SGHVS; CDR2 reads FNYEAQ.

The chain carries TRBV11-2 and TRBJ1-1; tentative D call: TRBD1 (5 bases). Germline assignment: CDR1 SGHAT and CDR2 FQNNGV. The length of the CDR3 is 12 residues. Trimming removed 6 bases from V and 4 bases from J, with 9 bases in between. CDR3 sequence: CASRNRGTEAFF. As DNA, the CDR3 is TGTGCCAGCAGAAATAGGGGCACTGAAGCTTTCTTT.

The chain carries TRBV19 and TRBJ1-1, with D perhaps matching TRBD1 (6 bases). The CDR3 extends over 14 amino acids. V lost 8 bases and J lost 0, with 13 bases in between. The germline gives CDR1 LNHDA, CDR2 SQIVND (reference sequence). For the CDR3, the DNA is TGTGCCAGTTACGACAGGCTCATGAACACTGAAGCTTTCTTT. Amino acid sequence: CASYDRLMNTEAFF.

The chain is built from TRBV7-2 and TRBJ2-3, with D maybe TRBD2 (6 bases). Germline loops: CDR1 SGHTA, CDR2 FQGNSA. Trimming stripped 2 bases from V and 6 bases from J, with 21 bases between. The CDR3 has 17 residues. This chain's CDR3 is CASSLWGPGAPLDTQYF. CDR3 bases: TGTGCCAGCAGCTTATGGGGTCCGGGAGCCCCCCTCGATACGCAGTATTTT.

The rearrangement uses TRBV2 and TRBJ2-3, with TRBD1 matching 9 bases. The germline gives CDR1 SNHLY, CDR2 FYNNEI. The CDR3 spans 14 residues. Trimming at V came to 7 bases and at J to 11 bases, leaving 13 bases not matched to a gene. The CDR3 DNA sequence: TGTGCCAGCAATGGCGGGACCCGGACAGGGGAGCAGTATTTT. This gives the protein CASNGGTRTGEQYF.

In its sample, this clonotype was seen a few times. The V gene is TRBV7-2, the J gene TRBJ1-1; D unclear. CDR3 length: 13 residues. V was pared by 5 bases and J by 1 base, with 8 bases between. Germline lookup yields CDR1 SGHTA and CDR2 FQGNSA. DNA for the CDR3: TGTGCCAGCAGCCCCCCACGGAACACTGAAGCTTTCTTT. The encoded protein is CASSPPRNTEAFF.

This clonotype was picked up many times. The rearrangement uses TRBV6-5 and TRBJ1-2; 9 bases match TRBD1. The CDR3 consists of 13 residues. V shed 5 bases and J 4 bases; nucleotides not matched to a gene: 2. Germline values: CDR1 MNHEY, CDR2 SVGAGI. DNA for the CDR3: TGTGCCAGCAGTGGACAGGGGACCTATGGCTACACCTTC. The encoded protein is CASSGQGTYGYTF.

V is TRBV7-2 and J is TRBJ2-1; TRBD2 matches at 7 bases. CDR1 is SGHTA and CDR2 is FQGNSA in the germline V gene. V lost 2 bases and J lost 3; bases outside the gene matches: 10. CDR3 size: 17 residues. This chain's CDR3 is CASSLRGVPGDYNEQFF. The CDR3 DNA reads TGTGCCAGCAGCTTACGGGGGGTCCCAGGAGACTACAATGAGCAGTTCTTC.

The chain employs TRBV10-3 and TRBJ2-5, with D perhaps TRBD1 (6 bases). CDR1 and CDR2 (germline): ENHRY, SYGVKD. The germline V and J ends were trimmed by 5 bases and 4 bases, with 17 bases remaining between them. There are 15 residues in the CDR3. Here the CDR3 reads CAISSRLGQRETQYF. The CDR3 DNA reads TGTGCCATCAGTTCTCGACTGGGACAAAGAGAGACCCAGTACTTC.

The J gene is TRBJ1-1, the V gene TRBV4-1; weak D call: TRBD1 (5 bases). Between the trimmed V and J ends, which lost 4 bases and 3 bases, there was a span of 12 bases. The CDR3 has 14 amino acids. Looked up from germline, CDR1 is MGHRA and CDR2 is YSYEKL. The DNA for the CDR3 is TGCGCCAGCAGCCCTAACCAGGGATACACTGAAGCTTTCTTT. It is translated as CASSPNQGYTEAFF.

The chain links TRBV19 to TRBJ2-3, with 11 bases that match TRBD2. Germline V CDR1 and CDR2: LNHDA, SQIVND (reference sequence). Germline trimming cut 3 bases from V and 0 bases from J; bases unmatched to any gene: 2. This CDR3 is built from 16 residues. The chain's CDR3 is CASSMVAGGSTDTQYF. In nucleotides, the CDR3 is TGTGCCAGTAGTATGGTAGCGGGGGGGAGCACAGATACGCAGTATTTT.

This chain links TRBV20-1 with TRBJ1-2, with 7 bases identical to TRBD1. The CDR3 extends over 16 amino acids. Germline V gene lookup returns CDR1 DFQATT and CDR2 SNEGSKA (reference sequence). V trimming: 6 bases; J trimming: 0 bases; junction bases outside the gene matches: 13. CDR3 residues: CSARGTRAQTNYGYTF. In DNA, the CDR3 is TGCAGTGCCAGGGGGACACGGGCTCAGACTAACTATGGCTACACCTTC.

The sample holds a few counts of this clonotype. The J gene is TRBJ2-5, the V gene TRBV6-2 or TRBV6-3; D is perhaps TRBD1 (6 bases). This CDR3 is 15 amino acids long. Trimming left V 2 bases short and J 0 bases short, with 10 bases between. Germline V CDR1 and CDR2: MNHEY, SVGEGT. CDR3 sequence reads: CASSYPTGYQETQYF. The CDR3, as DNA: TGTGCCAGCAGTTACCCCACAGGGTACCAAGAGACCCAGTACTTC.